This T cell receptor (beta chain) came from a study of neoadjuvant anti-PD-1 for oral cavity cancer. Repertoires were generated with immunoSEQ multiplex PCR, while TCRdb's copy carries only in-frame clones and drops some. In the table there are 72,000 or so clones, about four fifths of which are singletons. CDR1 and CDR2 from the germline V gene are SGHRS and YFSETQ. After removal of 4 bases from V and 2 bases from J, the junction contained 15 bases not matched to a gene. The CDR3 runs to 19 residues. The rearrangement uses TRBV5-1 and TRBJ1-4; the match to TRBD1 covers 9 bases. This clonotype was sampled from a person between 40 and 79 years old with oral cavity squamous cell carcinoma. Sequenced material: PBMCs, taken before nivolumab (anti-PD-1) treatment. The CDR3 here is CASSVEPQGALRTNEKLFF. As DNA, the CDR3 is TGCGCCAGCAGCGTGGAACCACAGGGGGCGCTTCGGACTAATGAAAAACTGTTTTTT.